The subject of this entry is one TCR beta chain. Its antigen is still unknown. The data originate from a study of shared clonotypes between healthy human individuals. Study outcomes and limitations: When compared with the clonotypes that were shared by all four sorted-subset donors, the non-shared clonotypes turned out to have lower generation probabilities.

The CDR3 has 17 amino acids. Deletions cut 4 bases from V and 4 bases from J, with 19 bases between. Germline V gene data show CDR1 as SNHLY and CDR2 as FYNNEI. As defined, naive CD8 cells were CD45RO-negative and positively selected for CCR7, with terminally differentiated effector memory CD45RA+ cells excluded. Template for every sorted-subset replicate PCR totaled 150 to 250 ng DNA, roughly 30,000 T cell genomes. Here immunoSEQ multiplex PCR was the method, and the copy in TCRdb shows in-frame clones only, minus some. The sample contains 550,000 to 750,000 clones, less than 97% of which appear only once.

J is TRBJ1-4 and V is TRBV2; no definite D call. The sample consisted of naive CD8+ T cells sorted from blood. The TCR was taken from a woman under 40 in good health. This CDR3 reads CASSAPVDPAINEKLFF. In DNA, the CDR3 is TGTGCCAGCAGTGCCCCCGTCGACCCCGCGATTAATGAAAAACTGTTTTTT.